This is a list of T cell receptor beta chains from one sample in a study of cytomegalovirus exposure and HLA in healthy donors. Profiled with immunoSEQ multiplex PCR; TCRdb holds only in-frame clones, not every one. The sample carries 90,000 to 100,000 clones, roughly three quarters recorded once. Sequencing was performed on PBMCs. Receptors were obtained from a female donor in good health and CMV-seronegative. Each CDR3 is given with its conserved first and last residue. The D gene is left open where the match is weak. Expanded clones get a size class; other rows say once, few or many, or leave the size out.

>TRBJ2-1|-|TRBD2|TRBV5-1
TGCGCCAGCAGCCACCGGGAGGGCAACGGCAATGAGCAGTTCTTC
CASSHREGNGNEQFF
>TRBJ2-2|-|-|TRBV10-1
TGCGCCAGCAGTCCAGGGGTAGGCACCGGGGAGCTGTTTTTT
CASSPGVGTGELFF
>TRBJ2-3|-|-|TRBV14
TGTGCCAGCAGCCAAGGTAGGGGTGGAGATACGCAGTATTTT
CASSQGRGGDTQYF
>TRBJ2-6|-|-|TRBV14
TGTGCCAGCAGCCAAGATAAGAGCATCTCTGGGGCCAACGTCCTGACTTTC
CASSQDKSISGANVLTF
>TRBJ1-2|few|TRBD1|TRBV7-9
TGTGCCAGCAGCTTAGGACAGGGAATCAGCTACACCTTC
CASSLGQGISYTF
>TRBJ2-3|few|TRBD2|TRBV6-1
TGTGCCAGCGGACTAGCGGGAGCAGATACGCAGTATTTT
CASGLAGADTQYF
>TRBJ1-2|-|TRBD1|TRBV6-1
TGTGCCAGCAGTGGGGACAGGCGAAACTATGGCTACACCTTC
CASSGDRRNYGYTF
>TRBJ2-3|few|-|TRBV10-2
TGCGCCAGCAGTGAGGATAAGACTAGGACGACAGATACGCAGTATTTT
CASSEDKTRTTDTQYF
>TRBJ1-6|few|TRBD1|TRBV19
TGTGCCAGTAACCCATCGCAGGGGGCTGCCTATAATTCACCCCTCCACTTT
CASNPSQGAAYNSPLHF
>TRBJ2-1|once|TRBD2|TRBV10-3
TGTGCCATCAGTGAGAAAGTTGGCGGGGGGGCAGGAAATGAGCAGTTCTTC
CAISEKVGGGAGNEQFF
>TRBJ2-4|-|-|TRBV19
TGTGCCACGAAAGACGGACTAGCCAAAAACATTCAGTACTTC
CATKDGLAKNIQYF
>TRBJ2-4|-|TRBD1|TRBV5-1
TGCGCCAGCAGCTTGGATTTGGTGGCAGGGGGTGGACAAAACATTCAGTACTTC
CASSLDLVAGGGQNIQYF
>TRBJ2-7|-|TRBD2|TRBV10-3
TGTGCCATCAAATTTGGCGGGAGTGCTGCCTACGAGCAGTACTTC
CAIKFGGSAAYEQYF
>TRBJ1-2|-|-|TRBV5-1
TGCGCCAGCAGCTCGGACAGATATGGCTACACCTTC
CASSSDRYGYTF
>TRBJ1-1|-|-|TRBV27
TGTGCCAGCAGTTTATCCGGGACAAGAGAAGCTTTCTTT
CASSLSGTREAFF
>TRBJ2-7|-|TRBD2|TRBV23-1
TGCGCCAGCAGTCAGGGTAAGTACGAGCGGGAGAAGGACGAGCAGTACTTC
CASSQGKYEREKDEQYF
>TRBJ2-3|-|TRBD1|TRBV4-1
TGCGCCAGCAGCCATCTTCCGGGACAGGGGACAGATACGCAGTATTTT
CASSHLPGQGTDTQYF
>TRBJ2-7|-|TRBD1|TRBV7-9
TGTGCCACCTCGCCCAGGGACAGGGTCTACGAGCAGTACTTC
CATSPRDRVYEQYF
>TRBJ2-7|-|-|TRBV5-1
TGCGCCAGCAGCTTGGAGTCGGCAGGGGAAGAGCAGTACTTC
CASSLESAGEEQYF
>TRBJ1-6|-|-|TRBV4-1
TGCGCCAGCGAGGAGGGAATGGGGAATTCACCCCTCCACTTT
CASEEGMGNSPLHF
>TRBJ1-2|-|-|TRBV5-1
TGCGCCAGCAGCTTGGCGACAGCCGACTATGGCTACACCTTC
CASSLATADYGYTF
>TRBJ2-7|-|TRBD1|TRBV28
TGTGCCAGCAGTCCCCCCCGGACAGGGTTCTACGAGCAGTACTTC
CASSPPRTGFYEQYF
>TRBJ1-1|-|-|TRBV10-3
TGTGCCATCAGCCTTTATCGACTCTTGAACACTGAAGCTTTCTTT
CAISLYRLLNTEAFF
>TRBJ2-7|once|-|TRBV7-6
TGTGCCAGCAGCCTAGCAGCGGTTAGCTACGAGCAGTACTTC
CASSLAAVSYEQYF
>TRBJ1-2|-|-|TRBV5-1
TGCGCCAGCAGCTTCCTGGGGGACAAGGATGGCTACACCTTC
CASSFLGDKDGYTF
>TRBJ2-7|-|-|TRBV30
TGTGCCTGGACCGGAGGGGACGGCTGGCCCCCCTACGAGCAGTACTTC
CAWTGGDGWPPYEQYF
>TRBJ2-5|few|TRBD2|TRBV12-5
TGTGCTAGTGGTCCGTACGGGACTAGCGGGAGGTGGGGCCAAGAGACCCAGTACTTC
CASGPYGTSGRWGQETQYF
>TRBJ1-2|-|-|TRBV11-2
TGTGCCAGCGCTACGGGGGGACATGGCGGCTACACCTTC
CASATGGHGGYTF
>TRBJ1-6|-|-|TRBV19
TGTGCCAGTAGTATAGAGGGACAAAATTCACCCCTCCACTTT
CASSIEGQNSPLHF
>TRBJ2-3|-|-|TRBV5-5
TGTGCCAGCAGCTTGTGGGCAGGGCCCGTCACAGATACGCAGTATTTT
CASSLWAGPVTDTQYF
>TRBJ1-5|-|-|TRBV28
TGTGCCAGCAGTTCCCCCGGGAGGGATCAGCCCCAGCATTTT
CASSSPGRDQPQHF
>TRBJ1-1|once|TRBD1|TRBV28
TGTGCCAGCAGGGTAGGACAGGGGCCGAACACTGAAGCTTTCTTT
CASRVGQGPNTEAFF
>TRBJ1-3|-|TRBD1|TRBV7-9
TGTGCCAGCAGCCCTCAACTCCCACAGGGGGGAAGTGGAAACACCATATATTTT
CASSPQLPQGGSGNTIYF
>TRBJ1-3|-|-|TRBV6-6
TGTGCCAGCAGAGCACAGGGCACGAGCTCTGGAAACACCATATATTTT
CASRAQGTSSGNTIYF
>TRBJ2-5|-|TRBD2|TRBV19
TGTGCCAGTAGTATAGGGGAGGGGCGGCAAGAGACCCAGTACTTC
CASSIGEGRQETQYF
>TRBJ2-1|-|-|TRBV11-1
TGTGCCAGCAGCTTATGGCAGGGTTACAATGAGCAGTTCTTC
CASSLWQGYNEQFF
>TRBJ2-7|-|-|TRBV10-1
TGCGCCAGCAGTGGGAACGGGAGCTCCTACGAGCAGTACTTC
CASSGNGSSYEQYF
>TRBJ1-1|-|-|TRBV7-2
TGTGCCAGCAGCTTGGACCGGACAGCCAACACTGAAGCTTTCTTT
CASSLDRTANTEAFF
>TRBJ1-2|-|TRBD1|TRBV25-1
TGTGCCAGCAGGGACGCGGGACAGAACTATGGCTACACCTTC
CASRDAGQNYGYTF